The 16 T cell receptor beta chains below all came from one sample that was sequenced in a study of T cells after yellow fever vaccination. Via MiXCR, TCRdb re-called the 5' RACE reads, giving one row per CDR3 protein. In the table there are hundreds of thousands of distinct CDR3 sequences, about 12% of which are singletons. This specimen was PBMCs, taken on the day of the yellow fever booster vaccination. The source is a man aged 25 to 40 who received the YFV17D yellow fever vaccine.

The sample holds a few counts of this clonotype. This rearrangement joins TRBV5-1 to TRBJ1-2; TRBD1 aligns across 10 bases. V was clipped by 0 bases and J by 7 bases; unmatched bases: 6. Germline CDR1 reads SGHRS; CDR2 reads YFSETQ. The CDR3 totals 15 residues. CDR3 residues: CASSLDGTGVFGYTF. The DNA for the CDR3 is TGCGCCAGCAGCTTGGATGGGACAGGGGTATTTGGCTACACCTTC.

The chain is built from TRBV6-1 and TRBJ2-1; tentatively, D is TRBD2 (5 bases). This CDR3 spans 13 amino acids. Trimming took off 8 bases at V and 8 bases at J, with 16 bases between the two ends. CDR1 and CDR2 (germline): MNHNS, SASEGT. The CDR3 DNA reads as TGTGCCAGCGCCCCGCGGACTGACTATGAGCAGTTCTTC. Its protein product is CASAPRTDYEQFF.

This clonotype was detected many times. The rearrangement uses TRBV18 and TRBJ1-2, with D possibly matching TRBD1 (6 bases). Germline lookup yields CDR1 KGHSH and CDR2 LQKENI. The germline V and J ends were trimmed by 2 bases and 8 bases, with 24 bases remaining between them. The CDR3 length is 17 residues. The CDR3 DNA is TGTGCCAGCTCACCAAACTCAGGGGATCTTGGATATGACGGCTACACCTTC. It specifies CASSPNSGDLGYDGYTF.

This clonotype was counted between two and nine times. The chain combines TRBV6-5 with TRBJ2-5; D is undetermined. Deletions cut 8 bases from V and 1 base from J, with 8 bases between. In germline, CDR1 is MNHEY, CDR2 SVGAGI. CDR3 length: 12 amino acids. In DNA form, the CDR3 reads TGTGCCAGCTGGGCAGGCCAAGAGACCCAGTACTTC. Translated, it gives CASWAGQETQYF.

The rearrangement uses TRBV5-1 and TRBJ2-4; TRBD2 matches 12 bases. Trimming took 0 bases from V and 6 from J; bases not matched to a gene: 4. Per the germline V gene, CDR1 is SGHRS and CDR2 is YFSETQ. The CDR3 runs to 16 residues. CDR3 bases: TGCGCCAGCAGCTTGGCGGCTAGCGGGAGGGTAAACATTCAGTACTTC. It is translated as CASSLAASGRVNIQYF.

The gene calls are TRBV12-3 or TRBV12-4 and TRBJ2-2, with 9 positions matching TRBD2. The CDR3 runs to 15 residues. J lost 3 bases, V lost 6 bases, and 5 bases had no gene match. This CDR3 reads CASSFSGSYTGELFF. DNA for the CDR3: TGTGCCAGCAGCTTTAGCGGGAGTTACACCGGGGAGCTGTTTTTT.

The chain employs TRBV27 and TRBJ2-7; 7 nucleotides align to TRBD2. V lost 5 bases to trimming and J lost 7 bases; unmatched junction nucleotides: 17. The CDR3 runs 16 residues. Germline loops: CDR1 MNHEY, CDR2 SMNVEV (reference sequence). The DNA for the CDR3 is TGTGCCAGCAGTGACCCAGGGTCAGCGGGAACGTTGGAGCAGTACTTC. Protein sequence: CASSDPGSAGTLEQYF.

This clonotype was counted between two and nine times. The chain joins TRBV20-1 to TRBJ2-7; 8 bases are shared with TRBD1. Losses at the gene ends were 3 bases for V and 5 bases for J; bases not matched to a gene: 6. The CDR3 covers 13 residues. Germline loops: CDR1 DFQATT, CDR2 SNEGSKA (reference sequence). The chain's CDR3 is CSASSGQGHEQYF. In DNA, the CDR3 is TGCAGTGCTAGTAGTGGACAGGGCCACGAGCAGTACTTC.

This clonotype was seen more than once but under ten times. The CDR3 DNA reads TGTGCCAGCAGTGTTGGTGGTGCGTATCCTGAAGCTTTCTTT. Its protein product is CASSVGGAYPEAFF. The chain has TRBV25-1 and TRBJ1-1; no clear D gene. The CDR3 sequence is 14 residues long. V was cut by 4 bases and J by 6 bases, with 15 bases left in between. Germline V gene sequence: CDR1 MGHDK, CDR2 SYGVNS.

This sequence joins TRBV27 and TRBJ1-5; D gene uncertain. CDR3 length: 14 amino acids. V lost 6 bases, J lost 2 bases, and 11 bases lay in between. CDR1 is MNHEY, CDR2 SMNVEV, per germline (reference sequence). The chain's CDR3 is CASRKKAGNQPQHF. The DNA of the CDR3 is TGTGCCAGCAGAAAAAAGGCTGGCAATCAGCCCCAGCATTTT.

The CDR3: CSASSASGTSYNEQFF. The CDR3 region has the DNA TGCAGTGCTAGCTCGGCTAGCGGGACATCCTACAATGAGCAGTTCTTC. The chain uses TRBV20-1 and TRBJ2-1; 9 nucleotides line up with TRBD2. CDR1 and CDR2 from the germline V gene are DFQATT and SNEGSKA (reference sequence). This CDR3 spans 16 amino acids. V was pared by 3 bases and J by 1 base, with 7 bases of the junction left unmatched.

The chain uses TRBV20-1 and TRBJ2-7; no clear D. The CDR3 extends over 11 amino acids. V was pared by 5 bases and J by 6 bases, with 11 bases between. Germline-derived CDR1 and CDR2 are DFQATT and SNEGSKA (reference sequence). The CDR3 protein is CSAFPTGEQYF. CDR3 DNA sequence: TGCAGTGCTTTCCCGACGGGCGAGCAGTACTTC.

There are a few counts of this clonotype. The chain has TRBV7-2 and TRBJ2-1; 9 bases align to TRBD2. The germline gives CDR1 SGHTA, CDR2 FQGNSA. V lost 5 bases to trimming and J lost 10 bases; unmatched junction nucleotides: 12. This CDR3 is built from 15 residues. This chain's CDR3 is CASSPQATSGIEQFF. In DNA form, the CDR3 reads TGTGCCAGCAGCCCACAGGCGACTAGCGGAATCGAGCAGTTCTTC.

This clonotype has just a few counts. The rearrangement links TRBV18 to TRBJ2-6; no definite D call. The V end was cut by 2 bases, the J end by 2 bases, with 19 bases between. The CDR3 extends over 19 amino acids. The germline V gene encodes CDR1 KGHSH and CDR2 LQKENI. DNA for the CDR3: TGTGCCAGCTCACCATTAACCCCCCAGTCAAAGACTGGGGCCAACGTCCTGACTTTC. The encoded protein is CASSPLTPQSKTGANVLTF.

Only a few counts were recorded for this clonotype. The CDR3 is CASSYEGTLREYF. The CDR3 coding sequence is TGTGCCAGCAGTTACGAAGGGACACTCAGGGAGTATTTT. This chain uses TRBV6-6 with TRBJ2-3, with D tentatively TRBD1 (6 bases). V was trimmed by 2 bases and J by 13 bases, leaving 16 bases between them. The germline V gene encodes CDR1 MNHNY and CDR2 SVGAGI (reference sequence). The CDR3 spans 13 residues.

This clonotype was counted ten times or more. This chain uses TRBV6-1 with TRBJ2-7; D unresolved. Germline V lookup: CDR1 MNHNS, CDR2 SASEGT. V lost 3 bases and J lost 3, with 3 bases in between. CDR3 length: 11 residues. The CDR3 here is CASSDYYEQYF. The CDR3 nucleotides read TGTGCCAGCAGTGATTACTACGAGCAGTACTTC.